Listed here is a single T cell receptor beta chain. Its antigen is unknown. The germline V gene has CDR1 LNHNV and CDR2 YYDKDF (reference sequence). CDR3 length: 15 amino acids. J gave up 4 bases and V 5 bases, and 8 bases lay outside the gene matches. The record originates from a study of chemoradiotherapy in HPV16-positive cancers. Study findings and constraints: Candidate HPV-specific clones and E7-related TCR motifs grew in tumor during treatment. For HPV16-positive patients, expanding HPV-responsive T cells associated with longer recurrence-free survival. Functional assays defining HPV-specific T cells used only a couple of HPV16-positive patients.

This table comes from immunoSEQ multiplex PCR, and its TCRdb copy is limited to in-frame clones, with some not included. In the table there are under 2,500 clones, nearly 90% of which are singletons. The receptor's source is a human donor with HPV-associated anogenital cancer. The chain uses TRBV15 and TRBJ1-1; 9 bases are a match to TRBD1. The source material was tumor tissue, sampled from a patient who underwent chemoradiotherapy. The chain's CDR3 is CATSPRTGEGTEAFF. The CDR3 DNA is TGTGCCACCAGCCCCCGGACAGGGGAAGGCACTGAAGCTTTCTTT.